One and the same sample provided the 27 T cell receptor beta chains below, sequenced in a study of T cells in Graves' hyperthyroidism and ophthalmopathy. Researchers took RNA transcripts and amplified the TCR beta CDR3 regions from them. The HTBI primer set served for first-round RT-PCR of the TCR CDR3. TCRdb recomputed calls from the multiplex PCR reads with MiXCR, one row per CDR3 protein. Of some 400,000 distinct CDR3 sequences in the sample, around 14% were seen once. Sequences were obtained from blood. The source is a woman aged 60-75 years with Graves' hyperthyroidism.

A remark on this clonotype: Sequence at one end of the junction differs from germline and may be a read error. This sequence joins TRBV7-2 and TRBJ2-3, with 8 positions matching TRBD2. The CDR3 spans 15 residues. Germline lookup yields CDR1 SGHTA and CDR2 FQGNSA. CDR3 in DNA: TGTGCCGGCAGCTTAGCGGGACTGAGCACAGATACGCAGTATTTT. Its protein product is CAGSLAGLSTDTQYF. The entire variable domain, with the rest obtained from reference TRBV7-2 and TRBJ2-3, is as follows: GAGVSQSPSNKVTEKGKDVELRCDPISGHTALYWYRQSLGQGLEFLIYFQGNSAPDKSGLPSDRFSAERTGGSVSTLTIQRTQQEDSAVYLCAGSLAGLSTDTQYFGPGTRLTVL.

A remark on this clonotype: Since a much larger clone is just one base distant, this may be a read error. The genes are TRBV11-2 and TRBJ2-3; D possibly corresponds to TRBD2 (5 bases). The CDR3 is made up of 14 amino acids. Trimming removed 5 bases from V and 3 bases from J, with 12 bases in between. Germline V lookup: CDR1 SGHAT, CDR2 FQNNGV. In DNA, the CDR3 is TGTGCCAGCAGCAACTACGGGAAAACAGATACGCAGTATTTT. Its protein is CASSNYGKTDTQYF. Full variable domain (rest looked up from reference TRBV11-2 and TRBJ2-3): EAGVAQSPRYKIIEKRQSVAFWCNPISGHATLYWYQQILGQGPKLLIQFQNNGVVDDSQLPKDRFSAERLKGVDSTLKIQPAKLEDSAVYLCASSNYGKTDTQYFGPGTRLTVL.

This clonotype was detected a few times. The chain joins TRBV12-3 or TRBV12-4 to TRBJ2-6, with 7 nucleotides matching TRBD1. The CDR3 runs 16 residues. V lost 2 bases, J lost 4 bases, and 5 bases stayed unmatched. CDR3 nucleotides: TGTGCCAGCAGTTTAAGAGGGGGCTCCGGGGCCAACGTCCTGACTTTC. It yields the protein CASSLRGGSGANVLTF.

This chain joins TRBV18 and TRBJ2-5; D gene ambiguous. CDR1 KGHSH and CDR2 LQKENI come from the germline V gene. The CDR3 contains 17 residues. The V gene lost 1 base and the J gene lost 2 bases, with 17 bases spanning the gap. CDR3 nucleotide sequence: TGTGCCAGCTCACCACTTGTGTTTCAGATAGAGCAAGAGACCCAGTACTTC. Its translation: CASSPLVFQIEQETQYF.

The sample holds many counts of this clonotype. The rearrangement links TRBV7-3 to TRBJ2-3, with D tentatively TRBD1 (6 bases). The CDR3 spans 16 residues. V lost 5 bases, J lost 2 bases, and 17 bases lay in between. Germline V gives CDR1 SGHTA, CDR2 FQGTGA. The CDR3 coding sequence is TGTGCCAGCAGCATTAGCACAGGGTCGACCACAGATACGCAGTATTTT. Amino acids: CASSISTGSTTDTQYF.

This clonotype was seen a handful of times. V is TRBV2 and J is TRBJ2-7, with TRBD2 matching 12 bases. The CDR3 totals 18 residues. The junction had 14 bases not matched to a gene; V was cut back by 8 bases and J by 0 bases. Germline CDR1 SNHLY, CDR2 FYNNEI. CDR3 loop: CASEERWTSGTSSYEQYF. The CDR3 bases are TGTGCCAGCGAAGAGAGGTGGACTAGCGGGACGAGCTCCTACGAGCAGTACTTC.

This clonotype was seen many times. The chain has TRBV11-2 and TRBJ1-2, with D hard to call. The CDR3 has 12 residues. V lost 6 bases to trimming and J lost 6 bases, with 11 bases between them. From germline, CDR1 is SGHAT and CDR2 FQNNGV. The CDR3, as DNA: TGTGCCAGCAGAGAATTGTACGATGGCTACACCTTC. It yields the protein CASRELYDGYTF.

This clonotype was picked up a small number of times. The DNA of the CDR3 is TGTGCCAGCAGCTTGGCACCGACAGGGGTAGGGGACGAGCAGTACTTC. Translating it yields CASSLAPTGVGDEQYF. This chain joins TRBV5-4 and TRBJ2-7; the match to TRBD1 covers 8 bases. Germline CDR1 SGHNT, CDR2 YYREEE (reference sequence). The CDR3 is 16 amino acids. J lost 5 bases, V lost 0 bases, and 10 bases had no gene match.

Concerning this clonotype itself: Given a much more abundant clone one base away, this may be a read error. DNA for the CDR3: TGTGCCAGCAGCTTACCAGCGGACTACAATGAGCAGTTCTTC. Translating it yields CASSLPADYNEQFF. The genes are TRBV7-9 and TRBJ2-1; TRBD2 is a possible D gene (5 bases). The CDR3 contains 14 residues. Between the trimmed V and J ends, which lost 2 bases and 3 bases, there was a span of 8 bases. Germline CDR1 and CDR2: SEHNR and FQNEAQ (reference sequence).

This clonotype was detected ten times or more. The chain employs TRBV10-3 and TRBJ1-1; 8 positions match TRBD1. The V gene's germline CDR1 is ENHRY and CDR2 SYGVKD. The CDR3 contains 14 residues. The junction had 7 bases not matched to a gene; V was cut back by 6 bases and J by 4 bases. The CDR3 region has the DNA TGTGCCATCAGCCCGGGACAGGAACGCACTGAAGCTTTCTTT. This translates into CAISPGQERTEAFF.

Details on this clonotype: A read error may be the cause here, since a much bigger clone is one base away. CDR3 coding DNA: TGTGCCAGCAGATCACCGGGACAGGGGAACACTGAAGCTTTCTTT. Residues: CASRSPGQGNTEAFF. V and J are TRBV25-1 and TRBJ1-1, with 9 bases matching TRBD1. Trimming took 6 bases from V and 1 from J; bases not matched to a gene: 6. The germline V gene has CDR1 MGHDK and CDR2 SYGVNS. The CDR3 extends over 15 amino acids.

This clonotype was recorded many times. This chain connects TRBV2 to TRBJ1-6; possible D gene TRBD1, 5 bases. CDR3 length: 13 amino acids. The V end lost 3 bases, the J end lost 15 bases, and 15 bases lay between the germline ends. Per the germline V gene, CDR1 is SNHLY and CDR2 is FYNNEI. The CDR3 here is CASSDQGRADLHF. The CDR3 DNA follows: TGTGCCAGCAGTGATCAGGGCAGGGCGGACCTCCACTTT.

This clonotype occurred many times. The rearrangement joins TRBV20-1 to TRBJ2-3; TRBD2 aligns across 10 bases. The junction had 17 bases not matched to a gene; V was cut back by 6 bases and J by 5 bases. Germline V gene lookup returns CDR1 DFQATT and CDR2 SNEGSKA (reference sequence). This CDR3 spans 17 amino acids. The CDR3, as DNA: TGCAGTGCACCCATACGCCCGGGACTAGCGAGAGGAGATACGCAGTATTTT. This sequence encodes CSAPIRPGLARGDTQYF.

This clonotype has only a few counts. J is TRBJ2-7 and V is TRBV12-3 or TRBV12-4, with 9 bases aligning to TRBD1. The CDR3 covers 14 residues. V shed 5 bases, J shed 3 bases, and the junction held 5 bases outside the gene matches. In DNA form, the CDR3 reads TGTGCCAGCAGTCCCAGACAGGGGGGCTACGAGCAGTACTTC. It translates to CASSPRQGGYEQYF.

This clonotype was observed a few times. The chain uses TRBV7-9 and TRBJ1-2; D gene ambiguous. Trimming took off 4 bases at V and 8 bases at J, with 8 bases between the two ends. The CDR3 loop spans 11 amino acids. CDR1 and CDR2 from the germline V gene are SEHNR and FQNEAQ (reference sequence). CDR3 in amino acids: CASSSGSGYTF. CDR3 in DNA: TGTGCCAGCAGCTCCGGATCGGGCTACACCTTC.

This clonotype was counted between two and nine times. The junction differs from germline at one of its ends, possibly a read error. The chain recombines TRBV7-7 with TRBJ2-7; D unclear. The CDR3 extends over 13 amino acids. The germline CDR1 and CDR2 sequences are SSHAT and FNYEAQ (reference sequence). The CDR3 spells CASSLNQRSEQYF. CDR3 nucleotides: TGTGCTAGCAGCTTAAACCAGCGTTCCGAGCAGTACTTC.

V is TRBV5-1 and J is TRBJ2-2; 9 nucleotides agree with TRBD1. The germline gives CDR1 SGHRS, CDR2 YFSETQ. V gave up 3 bases and J gave up 5 bases; unmatched junction bases: 11. This CDR3 is built from 17 residues. In DNA form, the CDR3 reads TGCGCCAGCAGCTCCGGGGACAGGGCTATCCCTACCGGGGAGCTGTTTTTT. Encoded protein: CASSSGDRAIPTGELFF.

As to this clonotype: One base away lies a much larger clone, so this may be a sequencing read error. The rearrangement uses TRBV5-1 and TRBJ1-4, with D tentatively TRBD1 (6 bases). Trimming took off 4 bases at V and 3 bases at J, with 13 bases between the two ends. The germline V gene encodes CDR1 SGHRS and CDR2 YFSETQ. The length of the CDR3 is 15 residues. The CDR3 coding sequence is TGCGCCAGCAGCCGCGGTAGGGGGGCTAATGAAAAACTGTTTTTT. It encodes CASSRGRGANEKLFF.

The V and J genes are TRBV7-9 and TRBJ2-2, with D possibly TRBD2 on 5 matching bases. V lost 5 bases and J lost 7, with 11 bases in between. Germline V gives CDR1 SEHNR, CDR2 FQNEAQ (reference sequence). The CDR3 has 13 residues. Here the CDR3 reads CASSPRAGGELFF. In DNA, the CDR3 is TGTGCCAGCAGCCCCCGGGCGGGCGGGGAGCTGTTTTTT.

The chain carries TRBV6-5 and TRBJ1-6; 8 nucleotides agree with TRBD1. CDR3 size: 15 residues. Germline V gives CDR1 MNHEY, CDR2 SVGAGI. V trimming: 2 bases; J trimming: 9 bases; junction bases outside the gene matches: 6. Here the CDR3 reads CASSYTGQGRSPLHF. CDR3 sequence (DNA): TGTGCCAGCAGTTACACAGGACAGGGTCGTTCACCCCTCCACTTT.

This clonotype was seen more than once but under ten times. The chain has TRBV5-1 and TRBJ2-7; D might be TRBD1 (5 bases). This CDR3 spans 13 amino acids. V gave up 6 bases and J gave up 4 bases, with 14 bases separating them. The germline CDR1 and CDR2 sequences are SGHRS and YFSETQ. The CDR3 sequence is CASKPQGGYEQYF. CDR3 in DNA: TGCGCCAGCAAACCCCAGGGCGGATACGAGCAGTACTTC.

There are a few counts of this clonotype. The chain carries TRBV4-1 and TRBJ2-1, with D possibly called TRBD1 or TRBD2 (5 bases each). Germline CDR1 MGHRA, CDR2 YSYEKL. The CDR3 length is 17 residues. With 4 bases removed from V and 0 bases from J, the gap between germline ends came to 16 bases. The CDR3 here is CASSPTGGPGSYNEQFF. The CDR3 DNA reads as TGCGCCAGCAGCCCCACAGGAGGCCCTGGCTCCTACAATGAGCAGTTCTTC.

In this sample, this clonotype turned up many times. The V call is TRBV20-1, the J call TRBJ2-1, with 7 bases lining up with TRBD1. The CDR3 is made up of 12 amino acids. With V trimmed by 6 bases and J by 6 bases, 5 bases remained unmatched. Germline lookup yields CDR1 DFQATT and CDR2 SNEGSKA (reference sequence). In DNA form, the CDR3 reads TGCAGTGCACAGGGACAGATCAATGAGCAGTTCTTC. Encoded protein: CSAQGQINEQFF.

This clonotype was detected ten times or more. Germline and junction disagree at one end, which may indicate a read error. J is TRBJ2-3 and V is TRBV7-3; possibly TRBD2 for D (6 bases). Germline loops: CDR1 SGHTA, CDR2 FQGTGA. The CDR3 sequence is 15 residues long. The CDR3, as DNA: TGTGCCAGCAGCCTAACTGGAGGGGTGATGGATACGCAGTATTTT. Residues: CASSLTGGVMDTQYF.

The chain links TRBV7-6 to TRBJ2-7; 8 positions agree with TRBD2. Germline CDR1 SGHVS, CDR2 FNYEAQ. This CDR3 spans 15 amino acids. V was clipped by 2 bases and J by 2 bases; unmatched bases: 5. CDR3 protein: CASSLLREGPYEQYF. CDR3 DNA: TGTGCCAGCAGCTTACTCCGGGAGGGCCCCTACGAGCAGTACTTC.

V usage is TRBV29-1 and J usage is TRBJ1-5; D call uncertain. V was trimmed by 4 bases and J by 7 bases, leaving 8 bases between them. The CDR3 runs 11 residues. In germline, CDR1 is SQVTM, CDR2 ANQGSEA. CDR3 coding DNA: TGCAGCGTTGGGGTTGGCCAGCCCCAGCATTTT. Protein: CSVGVGQPQHF.

There are many counts of this clonotype. This chain joins TRBV12-3 or TRBV12-4 and TRBJ2-5; D gene ambiguous. Trimming removed 1 base from V and 9 bases from J, with 6 bases in between. CDR3 length: 11 residues. CDR3 sequence reads: CASSLGLAQYF. CDR3 DNA sequence: TGTGCCAGCAGTTTAGGGTTGGCCCAGTACTTC.